Reported below is one T cell receptor (beta chain). Its antigen remains undetermined. No base quality values were provided; no much bigger clone lies one nucleotide off. Multiplex touch-down PCR with a mixed TRB-A/B primer pool was used to amplify rearranged TRB sequences covering the V, D and J segments. Illumina adapters and sample indices were added to the amplicons in two consecutive PCR reactions performed with Phusion HS II polymerase. The amplicons were purified from gel with the NucleoSpin Gel and PCR Clean-up kit and then assessed with Qubit and an Agilent 2100 Bioanalyzer. Libraries were sequenced on an Illumina MiSeq using 600-cycle, single-indexed, paired-end runs. The original methods were these. MiXCR versions 2.12 and 3.0.5 were used to process TRB sequences. Each unique CDR3 nucleotide sequence was treated as one clone, and only productive sequences with two or more reads were kept. Repertoire metrics included Shannon diversity, evenness, clonality (one minus evenness), and alpha-parameterized diversity profiles from alpha 0 to 5. Generation probabilities of clones in paired pre- and post-chemotherapy samples were computed with the IGoR algorithm. In TCRdb, the public reads were trimmed at Q25 with fastp and aligned with MiXCR, with productive beta chains retained. Each entry merges the rows of one CDR3 protein and shows their most common DNA and genes. TCRdb's processing, not the study's, gives the V and J calls here. Counted in this sample were about 10,000 distinct CDR3 sequences; roughly 40% of them appeared once. About 7.8% of the sample rests with the top ten.

Genomic DNA extracted from peripheral blood, rather than sorted cells or RNA, was used as the source for amplification of TCR beta rearrangements. The data derive from a study of T cell repertoires in aging, cancer and after chemotherapy (dated by TCRdb to between 2019 and 2020). Some background on the complete study: The donors fell into six age groups ranging from 30 or younger to 70 or older, and each group had at least three individuals. TCR repertoires from healthy donor controls were recorded over periods of several months to years and showed clear clonal overlap between repeated samplings. The complete dataset included about 9 million TCR reads. Peripheral blood TCR beta repertoires from healthy donors and cancer patients were profiled to examine immunoaging and T cell reconstitution after chemotherapy. The cohort comprised 200 to 250 cancer patients, 94 with hematological and fewer than 140 with solid cancers, plus 95 healthy donors as a reference group.

Study-level results and caveats: Compared with age-matched healthy donors, untreated patients with hematological or solid cancers had significantly lower TCR diversity and higher clonality in blood. Median generation probability increased over the chemotherapy interval in both cancer cohorts, suggesting repertoire reconstitution through rebound thymic output. According to the authors, the repertoire data do not permit conclusions about immunological memory after chemotherapy. Declining TCR diversity with age in healthy donors was mainly explained by loss of richness; in cancer patients, loss of evenness also contributed.

The sequencing input was blood. The clonotype comes from a human donor in good health.

CDR3 protein: CASSLSSAYEQYF. The base sequence is TGTGCCAGCAGCCTTAGTTCGGCCTACGAGCAGTACTTC. The chain joins TRBV11-2 to TRBJ2-7, with the identity of the D gene unclear. The germline V gene gives CDR1 as SGHAT and CDR2 as FQNNGV. V is cut by 5 bases and J by 2 bases, and the space between the germline ends is 10 bases. The CDR3 covers 13 residues, taking in both the cysteine and the phenylalanine. Only the CDR3 part of the read is kept: 39 bases, read in frame from the first base.